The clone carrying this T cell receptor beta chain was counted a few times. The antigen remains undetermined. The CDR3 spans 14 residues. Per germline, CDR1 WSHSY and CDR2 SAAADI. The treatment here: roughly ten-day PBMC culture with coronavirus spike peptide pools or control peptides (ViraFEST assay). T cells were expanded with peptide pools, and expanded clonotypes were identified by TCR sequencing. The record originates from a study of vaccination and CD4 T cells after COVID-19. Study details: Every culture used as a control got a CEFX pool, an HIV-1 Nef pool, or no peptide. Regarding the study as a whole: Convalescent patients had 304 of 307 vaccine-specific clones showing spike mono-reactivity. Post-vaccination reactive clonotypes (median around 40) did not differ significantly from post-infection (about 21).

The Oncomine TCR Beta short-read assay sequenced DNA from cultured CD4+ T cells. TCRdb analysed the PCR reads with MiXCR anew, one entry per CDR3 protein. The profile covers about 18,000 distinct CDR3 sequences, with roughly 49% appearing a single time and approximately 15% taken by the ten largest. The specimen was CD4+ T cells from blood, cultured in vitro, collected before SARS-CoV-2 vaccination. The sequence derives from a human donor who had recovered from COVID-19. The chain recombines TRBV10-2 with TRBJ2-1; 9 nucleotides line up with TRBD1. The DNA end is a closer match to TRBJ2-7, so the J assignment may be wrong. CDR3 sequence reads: CASRGQGGGYEQYF. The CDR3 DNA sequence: TGCGCCAGCAGGGGACAGGGAGGGGGTTACGAGCAGTACTTC.